Listed here are 3 T cell receptor beta chains from one sample, sequenced in a study of T cell clonotyping in hematopoietic cell transplantation. As for time point: recipient sample about 28 days before transplant, after cytoreduction. Assay: immunoSEQ multiplex PCR; the TCRdb copy retains only in-frame clones and omits some. The sample contains 16,000 or so clones, just over 90% of which appear only once. This specimen was peripheral blood mononuclear cells, taken before stem cell transplant. Receptors originate from a man aged 18 to 30 with biphenotypic leukemia. Some clones in this sample may be carry-over from other donors' samples.

The J gene is TRBJ2-7, the V gene TRBV23-1; D is possibly TRBD1 (6 bases). TRBV23-1 is an open reading frame, and its role is uncertain. The V end lost 5 bases, the J end lost 0 bases, and 11 bases lay between the germline ends. This CDR3 has 14 amino acids. The CDR3 nucleotides are TGCGCCAGCAGTACAGGGCCGAGCTCCTACGAGCAGTACTTC. This encodes CASSTGPSSYEQYF.

The genes are TRBV4-3 and TRBJ2-1; TRBD2 matches 8 bases. The trim removed 1 base at V and 2 bases at J, leaving 10 bases unmatched. The CDR3 has 18 amino acids. Germline V CDR1 and CDR2: LGHNA, YSLEER. CDR3 region: CASSQGLLAGVPYNEQFF. Here the CDR3 DNA reads TGCGCCAGCAGCCAAGGCCTTCTAGCGGGCGTTCCCTACAATGAGCAGTTCTTC.

The genes are TRBV14 and TRBJ2-7; D uncertain. The CDR3 consists of 15 residues. Trimming stripped 4 bases from V and 1 base from J, with 14 bases between. CDR1 is SGHDN and CDR2 is FVKESK in the germline V gene. In DNA, the CDR3 is TGTGCCAGCAGCCTACGGAAAGCTGCATCCTACGAGCAGTACTTC. Protein sequence: CASSLRKAASYEQYF.